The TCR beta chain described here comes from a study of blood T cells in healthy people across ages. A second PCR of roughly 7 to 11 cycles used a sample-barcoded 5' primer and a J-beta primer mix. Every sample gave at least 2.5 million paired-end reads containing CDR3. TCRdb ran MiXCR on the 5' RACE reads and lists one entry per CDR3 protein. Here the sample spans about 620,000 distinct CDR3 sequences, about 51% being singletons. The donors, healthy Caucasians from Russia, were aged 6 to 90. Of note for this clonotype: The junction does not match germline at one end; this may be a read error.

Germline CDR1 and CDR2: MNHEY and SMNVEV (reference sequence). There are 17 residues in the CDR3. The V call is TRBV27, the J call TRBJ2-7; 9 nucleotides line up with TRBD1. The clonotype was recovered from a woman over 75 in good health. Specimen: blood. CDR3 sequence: CASSLLPTGGSSYERYF. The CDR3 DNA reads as TGTGCCAGCAGTTTGCTCCCAACAGGGGGCAGCTCCTACGAGCGGTACTTC.